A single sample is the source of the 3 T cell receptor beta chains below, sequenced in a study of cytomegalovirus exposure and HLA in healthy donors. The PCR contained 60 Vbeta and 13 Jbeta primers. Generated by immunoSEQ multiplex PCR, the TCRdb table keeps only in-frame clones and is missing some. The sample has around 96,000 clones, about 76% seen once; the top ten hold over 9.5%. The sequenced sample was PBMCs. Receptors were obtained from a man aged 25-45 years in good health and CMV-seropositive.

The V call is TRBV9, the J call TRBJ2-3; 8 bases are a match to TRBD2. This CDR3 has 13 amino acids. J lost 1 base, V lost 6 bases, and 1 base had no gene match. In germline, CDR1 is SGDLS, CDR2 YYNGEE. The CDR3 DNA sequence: TGTGCCAGCACAGCGGGGGGCACAGATACGCAGTATTTT. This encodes CASTAGGTDTQYF.

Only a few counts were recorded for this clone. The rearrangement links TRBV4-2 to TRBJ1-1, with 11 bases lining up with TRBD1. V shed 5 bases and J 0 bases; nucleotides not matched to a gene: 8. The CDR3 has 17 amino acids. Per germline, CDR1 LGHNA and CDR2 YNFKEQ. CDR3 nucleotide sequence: TGTGCCAGCAGCACTCGGACAGGGGGCTTCATGAACACTGAAGCTTTCTTT. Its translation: CASSTRTGGFMNTEAFF.

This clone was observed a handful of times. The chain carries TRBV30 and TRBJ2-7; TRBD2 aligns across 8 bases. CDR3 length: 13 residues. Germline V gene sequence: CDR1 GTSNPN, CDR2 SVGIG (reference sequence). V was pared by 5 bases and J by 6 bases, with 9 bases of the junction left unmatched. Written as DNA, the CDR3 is TGTGCCTGGGGGGACGGGGGGGGGTCCGAGCAGTACTTC. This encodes CAWGDGGGSEQYF. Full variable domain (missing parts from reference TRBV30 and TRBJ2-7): SQTIHQWPATLVQPVGSPLSLECTVEGTSNPNLYWYRQAAGRGLQLLFYSVGIGQISSEVPQNLSASRPQDRQFILSSKKLLLSDSGFYLCAWGDGGGSEQYFGPGTRLTVT.